The 8 T cell receptor beta chains given below trace back to one sample, sequenced in a study of naive and memory T cell subsets. The library had UMIs added by 3' ligation of an oligonucleotide to TCR cDNA. The SP2 primer and nested alpha and beta constant region primers amplified ligated cDNA in four rounds. TCRdb used MiXCR to reprocess the 5' RACE reads, holding one entry per CDR3 protein. The sample lists roughly 56,000 distinct CDR3 sequences; over 7% were seen once. These receptors were collected from a male donor in good health.

The rearrangement joins TRBV27 to TRBJ2-1, with 9 nucleotides matching TRBD2. J gave up 6 bases and V 4 bases, and 4 bases lay outside the gene matches. The CDR3 runs to 14 residues. The germline gives CDR1 MNHEY, CDR2 SMNVEV (reference sequence). The CDR3 is CASSSLAGGNEQFF. Written as DNA, the CDR3 is TGTGCCAGCAGTTCACTAGCGGGTGGCAATGAGCAGTTCTTC.

This clonotype was found a few times. The V gene is TRBV6-5, the J gene TRBJ2-5; the D gene is possibly TRBD1 (5 bases). The CDR3 length is 15 residues. The germline V and J ends were trimmed by 2 bases and 2 bases, with 12 bases remaining between them. Germline CDR1 reads MNHEY; CDR2 reads SVGAGI. CDR3 DNA: TGTGCCAGCAGTTACGGGCCAGGGATACAAGAGACCCAGTACTTC. This codes for CASSYGPGIQETQYF.

This clonotype came up a few times. This sequence joins TRBV11-2 and TRBJ2-1; TRBD2 agrees at 10 bases. The CDR3 length is 16 residues. V was pared by 0 bases and J by 10 bases, with 9 bases of the junction left unmatched. CDR1 is SGHAT, CDR2 FQNNGV, per germline. The CDR3 is CASSLDQGAGGLEQFF. The CDR3 DNA reads TGTGCCAGCAGCTTAGATCAGGGAGCGGGGGGGTTAGAGCAGTTCTTC.

V and J are TRBV12-3 or TRBV12-4 and TRBJ1-1; D is unclear. V lost 3 bases and J 5 bases, leaving 13 bases between the germline ends. The CDR3 is 14 amino acids. The CDR3 sequence: CASSLAGKITEAFF. In DNA, the CDR3 is TGTGCCAGCAGTTTGGCGGGGAAAATAACTGAAGCTTTCTTT.

The J gene is TRBJ2-7, the V gene TRBV10-3; the D gene is possibly TRBD1 (7 bases). The CDR3 is 17 residues long. V was trimmed by 6 bases and J by 3 bases, leaving 24 bases between them. CDR1 ENHRY and CDR2 SYGVKD come from the germline V gene. CDR3 protein: CAISSGGGQISLYEQYF. CDR3 DNA sequence: TGTGCCATCAGCAGCGGAGGGGGACAGATCTCTCTCTACGAGCAGTACTTC.

This clonotype was observed many times. The gene calls are TRBV7-2 and TRBJ2-2; 11 bases align to TRBD2. CDR3 length: 17 amino acids. The germline gives CDR1 SGHTA, CDR2 FQGNSA. J was trimmed by 5 bases and V by 1 base; bases with no gene match: 6. In DNA form, the CDR3 reads TGTGCCAGCAGCTTAGGGGGGACTAGCGGCGAAACCGGGGAGCTGTTTTTT. Amino acids: CASSLGGTSGETGELFF. The full variable domain, rest sourced from reference TRBV7-2 and TRBJ2-2, is GAGVSQSPSNKVTEKGKDVELRCDPISGHTALYWYRQSLGQGLEFLIYFQGNSAPDKSGLPSDRFSAERTGGSVSTLTIQRTQQEDSAVYLCASSLGGTSGETGELFFGEGSRLTVL.

This chain uses TRBV12-3 or TRBV12-4 with TRBJ2-7; 8 bases are a match to TRBD2. J gave up 1 base and V 4 bases, and 9 bases lay outside the gene matches. The CDR3 is 16 amino acids. CDR3 DNA sequence: TGTGCCAGCAGTTCCAAAAGCGGGGGAGGTTCCTACGAGCAGTACTTC. As protein: CASSSKSGGGSYEQYF.

In its sample, this clonotype was seen many times. The J gene is TRBJ2-1, the V gene TRBV30; D is perhaps TRBD1 (5 bases). This CDR3 is built from 13 residues. V was cut by 0 bases and J by 6 bases, with 9 bases left in between. Germline assignment: CDR1 GTSNPN and CDR2 SVGIG (reference sequence). The CDR3 nucleotides are TGTGCCTGGAGTGTACAGGCCACCAATGAGCAGTTCTTC. This encodes CAWSVQATNEQFF.